The 17 T cell receptor beta chains below come from one sample, sequenced in a study of PD-L1 blockade in urothelial cancer. Here immunoSEQ multiplex PCR was the method, and the copy in TCRdb shows in-frame clones only, minus some. The sample consists of about 39,000 clones, roughly 92% of them appearing once. Regarding time point: pretreatment peripheral blood. The sample in question was PBMCs, obtained around atezolizumab (anti-PD-L1) treatment. The receptors here all came from a woman between 55 and 75 years old with urothelial cancer.

The genes are TRBV18 and TRBJ1-1; D is uncertain. The CDR3 extends over 12 amino acids. Trimming took off 5 bases at V and 11 bases at J, with 15 bases between the two ends. Germline V lookup: CDR1 KGHSH, CDR2 LQKENI. CDR3 DNA: TGTGCCAGCTCATCCGTCAGTGGTTCGGCTTTCTTT. Translation: CASSSVSGSAFF.

The V gene is TRBV5-6, the J gene TRBJ1-3; 11 bases agree with TRBD1. In germline, CDR1 is SGHDT, CDR2 YYEEEE. With 6 bases clipped from V and 7 bases from J, the junction kept 3 bases outside the gene matches. This CDR3 has 13 amino acids. The CDR3 nucleotides read TGTGCCAGCACGGACAGGGGGCGGAACACCATATATTTT. This sequence encodes CASTDRGRNTIYF.

The rearrangement joins TRBV15 to TRBJ1-3; D perhaps matches TRBD1 (6 bases). The CDR3 contains 16 residues. Trimming took off 3 bases at V and 3 bases at J, with 15 bases between the two ends. From germline, CDR1 is LNHNV and CDR2 YYDKDF (reference sequence). The DNA for the CDR3 is TGTGCCACCAGCAGCCAAAACAGGGTGCGTGGAAACACCATATATTTT. This gives the protein CATSSQNRVRGNTIYF.

This rearrangement joins TRBV9 to TRBJ2-7, with 7 positions matching TRBD1. Germline loops: CDR1 SGDLS, CDR2 YYNGEE. CDR3 length: 16 residues. V shed 5 bases and J 1 base; nucleotides not matched to a gene: 12. DNA of the CDR3: TGTGCCAGCAGTACCCCCAGACAGGGTGGTTCCTACGAGCAGTACTTC. The encoded protein is CASSTPRQGGSYEQYF.

The chain has TRBV4-1 and TRBJ2-2; D unclear. This CDR3 comprises 15 residues. Germline V lookup: CDR1 MGHRA, CDR2 YSYEKL. V shed 5 bases and J shed 3 bases, with 13 bases lying between them. In DNA form, the CDR3 reads TGCGCCAGCAGCGATTATATGGGCGACACCGGGGAGCTGTTTTTT. Translation: CASSDYMGDTGELFF.

CDR3 sequence reads: CASSVLTGSSGYTF. CDR3 DNA: TGTGCCAGCAGCGTACTTACAGGGTCCTCTGGCTACACCTTC. This chain connects TRBV9 to TRBJ1-2, with D perhaps TRBD1 (6 bases). Per germline, CDR1 SGDLS and CDR2 YYNGEE. The V end was cut by 1 base, the J end by 7 bases, with 14 bases between. CDR3 length: 14 residues.

J is TRBJ2-5 and V is TRBV18; 9 positions agree with TRBD1. The CDR3 is 14 residues long. Trimming at V came to 3 bases and at J to 7 bases, leaving 6 bases not matched to a gene. Germline CDR1 KGHSH, CDR2 LQKENI. The CDR3 protein is CASSPLQGAATQYF. DNA of the CDR3: TGTGCCAGCTCACCGTTACAGGGGGCGGCGACCCAGTACTTC.

This clone is a singleton in its sample. The V and J genes are TRBV9 and TRBJ2-3; no reliable D call. The CDR3 contains 16 residues. Deletions cut 0 bases from V and 0 bases from J, with 11 bases between. Germline values: CDR1 SGDLS, CDR2 YYNGEE. In DNA form, the CDR3 reads TGTGCCAGCAGCGTAGTGGAAGACTCTAGCACAGATACGCAGTATTTT. It specifies CASSVVEDSSTDTQYF.

This chain uses TRBV30 with TRBJ1-1, with D possibly TRBD1 on 5 matching bases. The germline V and J ends were trimmed by 4 bases and 1 base, with 7 bases remaining between them. From germline, CDR1 is GTSNPN and CDR2 SVGIG (reference sequence). This CDR3 is built from 12 residues. CDR3 DNA: TGTGCCTGGACCACAGGGAACACTGAAGCTTTCTTT. Its translation: CAWTTGNTEAFF.

J is TRBJ1-2 and V is TRBV6-5; 8 bases align to TRBD1. Germline V CDR1 and CDR2: MNHEY, SVGAGI. V dropped 2 bases and J dropped 4; count of bases not matched to a gene: 6. This CDR3 is built from 15 residues. The CDR3 sequence: CASSYEPGTGYGYTF. In DNA, the CDR3 is TGTGCCAGCAGTTACGAACCCGGGACAGGCTATGGCTACACCTTC.

The J gene is TRBJ2-3, the V gene TRBV7-2, with D unresolved. CDR3 length: 14 residues. Between the trimmed V and J ends, which lost 8 bases and 6 bases, there was a span of 18 bases. The V gene's germline CDR1 is SGHTA and CDR2 FQGNSA. The CDR3 spells CASHYRPLRDTQYF. For the CDR3, the DNA is TGTGCCAGCCACTATAGACCCCTGAGGGATACGCAGTATTTT.

For the CDR3, the DNA is TGTGCCAGCAGTCGCACGAACAGGGAGAACACTGAAGCTTTCTTT. This translates into CASSRTNRENTEAFF. V is TRBV6-5 and J is TRBJ1-1; weak D call: TRBD1 (6 bases). Trimming shortened V by 5 bases and J by 1 base, and 14 bases separated the two germline ends. Germline assignment: CDR1 MNHEY and CDR2 SVGAGI. This CDR3 contains 15 residues.

The V gene is TRBV7-2, the J gene TRBJ1-1; maybe TRBD1 (6 bases). From germline, CDR1 is SGHTA and CDR2 FQGNSA. Trimming took off 3 bases at V and 8 bases at J, with 7 bases between the two ends. This CDR3 is built from 11 residues. As DNA, the CDR3 is TGTGCCAGCAGCTTTACAGGGGAAGCTTTCTTT. Amino acid sequence: CASSFTGEAFF. Combining the CDR3 with reference TRBV7-2 and TRBJ1-1 gives the whole variable domain GAGVSQSPSNKVTEKGKDVELRCDPISGHTALYWYRQSLGQGLEFLIYFQGNSAPDKSGLPSDRFSAERTGGSVSTLTIQRTQQEDSAVYLCASSFTGEAFFGQGTRLTVV.

V usage is TRBV28 and J usage is TRBJ2-7; a possible D gene is TRBD1 (7 bases). V shed 8 bases and J shed 4 bases, with 18 bases lying between them. In germline, CDR1 is MDHEN, CDR2 SYDVKM. The CDR3 is made up of 14 amino acids. CDR3 coding DNA: TGTGCCAGCCATCGGCAGGGGGGTTTGTACGAGCAGTACTTC. Its protein product is CASHRQGGLYEQYF.

This rearrangement joins TRBV4-1 to TRBJ1-3, with TRBD1 matching over 7 bases. The CDR3 is 16 amino acids. CDR1 is MGHRA, CDR2 YSYEKL, per germline. Unmatched junction bases numbered 9, after V lost 0 bases and J lost 7 bases. CDR3: CASSQDGRGFRNTIYF. CDR3 DNA sequence: TGCGCCAGCAGCCAAGACGGCAGGGGGTTTAGGAACACCATATATTTT.

This chain connects TRBV30 to TRBJ2-3; TRBD2 aligns across 7 bases. CDR3 length: 15 residues. Germline V gene data show CDR1 as GTSNPN and CDR2 as SVGIG (reference sequence). Trimming cost V 4 bases and J 1 base; bases outside gene matches: 8. Here the CDR3 DNA reads TGTGCCTGGACCTTTGGCGGGAGTGGCACAGATACGCAGTATTTT. This codes for CAWTFGGSGTDTQYF.

The V and J genes are TRBV30 and TRBJ2-5; a weak D match, TRBD1 (5 bases). Trimming removed 6 bases at V and 3 bases at J, with 17 bases between. Germline CDR1 and CDR2: GTSNPN and SVGIG (reference sequence). The CDR3 length is 14 residues. Here the CDR3 reads CACGSLGREETQYF. The CDR3 nucleotides are TGTGCCTGCGGGTCCCTCGGCAGGGAAGAGACCCAGTACTTC.